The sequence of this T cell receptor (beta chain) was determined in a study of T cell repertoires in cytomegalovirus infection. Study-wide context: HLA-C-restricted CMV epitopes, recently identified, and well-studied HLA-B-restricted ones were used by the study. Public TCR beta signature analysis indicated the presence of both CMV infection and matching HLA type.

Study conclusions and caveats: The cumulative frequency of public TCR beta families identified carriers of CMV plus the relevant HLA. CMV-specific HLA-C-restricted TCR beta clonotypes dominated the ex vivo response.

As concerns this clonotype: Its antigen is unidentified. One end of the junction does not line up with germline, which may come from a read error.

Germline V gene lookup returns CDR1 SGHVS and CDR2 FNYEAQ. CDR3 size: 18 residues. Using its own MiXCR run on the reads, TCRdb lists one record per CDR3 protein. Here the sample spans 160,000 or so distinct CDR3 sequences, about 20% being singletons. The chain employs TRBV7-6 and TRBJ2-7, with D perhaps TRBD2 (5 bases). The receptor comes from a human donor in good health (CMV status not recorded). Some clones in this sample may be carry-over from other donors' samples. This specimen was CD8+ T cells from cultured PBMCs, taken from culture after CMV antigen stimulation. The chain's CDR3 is CASSLWETEAPAYYEQYF. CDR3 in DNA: TGTGCTAGCAGCTTGTGGGAGACTGAGGCCCCCGCGTACTACGAGCAGTACTTC.